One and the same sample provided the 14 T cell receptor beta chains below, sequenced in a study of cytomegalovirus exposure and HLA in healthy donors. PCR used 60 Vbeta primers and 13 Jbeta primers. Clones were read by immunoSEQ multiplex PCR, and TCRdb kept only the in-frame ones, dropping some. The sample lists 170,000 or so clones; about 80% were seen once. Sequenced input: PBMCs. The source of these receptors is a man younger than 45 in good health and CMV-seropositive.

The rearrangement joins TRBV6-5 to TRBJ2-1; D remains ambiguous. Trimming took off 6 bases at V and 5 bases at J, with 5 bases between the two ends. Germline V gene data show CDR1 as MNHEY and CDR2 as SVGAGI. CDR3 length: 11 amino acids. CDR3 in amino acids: CASSADNEQFF. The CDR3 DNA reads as TGTGCCAGCAGCGCAGACAATGAGCAGTTCTTC.

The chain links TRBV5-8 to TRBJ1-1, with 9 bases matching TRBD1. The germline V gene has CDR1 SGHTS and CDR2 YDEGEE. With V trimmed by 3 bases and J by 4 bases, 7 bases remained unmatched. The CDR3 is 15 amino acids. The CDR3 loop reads CASSYGQGQRTEAFF. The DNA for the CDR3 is TGTGCCAGCAGCTACGGACAGGGGCAGCGCACTGAAGCTTTCTTT. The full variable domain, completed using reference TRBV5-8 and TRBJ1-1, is EAGVTQSPTHLIKTRGQQATLRCSPISGHTSVYWYQQALGLGLQFLLWYDEGEERNRGNFPPRFSGRQFPNYSSELNVNALELEDSALYLCASSYGQGQRTEAFFGQGTRLTVV.

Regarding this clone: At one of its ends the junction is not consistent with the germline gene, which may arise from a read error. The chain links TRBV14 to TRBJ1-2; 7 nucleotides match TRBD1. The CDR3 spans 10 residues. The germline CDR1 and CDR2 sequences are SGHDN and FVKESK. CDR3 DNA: TGTGCCAGCAGCCAGGGGGGACAGAGCTTC. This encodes CASSQGGQSF.

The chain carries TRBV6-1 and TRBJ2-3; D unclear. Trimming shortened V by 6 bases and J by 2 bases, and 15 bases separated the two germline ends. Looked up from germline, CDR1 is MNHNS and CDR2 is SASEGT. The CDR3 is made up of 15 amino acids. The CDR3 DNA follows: TGTGCCAGCAGGACCCCGACAAAGACCACAGATACGCAGTATTTT. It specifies CASRTPTKTTDTQYF.

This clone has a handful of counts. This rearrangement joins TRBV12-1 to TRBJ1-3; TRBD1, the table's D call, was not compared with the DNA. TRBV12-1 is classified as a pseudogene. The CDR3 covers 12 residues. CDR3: CARGDSGNTIYF. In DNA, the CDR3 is TGTGCCAGGGGCGACTCTGGAAACACCATATATTTT.

As DNA, the CDR3 is TGTGCTAGTGGTCTTCGACAGCCAGCTGAAGCTTTCTTT. Protein sequence: CASGLRQPAEAFF. The chain is built from TRBV12-5 and TRBJ1-1; perhaps TRBD1 as D (5 bases). Germline V CDR1 and CDR2: LGHNT, FRNRAP. CDR3 length equals 13 residues. Trimming took 5 bases from V and 6 from J, leaving 13 bases between them.

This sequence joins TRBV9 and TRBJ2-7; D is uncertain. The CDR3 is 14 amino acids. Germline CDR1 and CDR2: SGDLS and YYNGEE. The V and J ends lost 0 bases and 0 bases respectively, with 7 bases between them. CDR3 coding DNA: TGTGCCAGCAGCGTAGCAGACAACTCCTACGAGCAGTACTTC. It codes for CASSVADNSYEQYF.

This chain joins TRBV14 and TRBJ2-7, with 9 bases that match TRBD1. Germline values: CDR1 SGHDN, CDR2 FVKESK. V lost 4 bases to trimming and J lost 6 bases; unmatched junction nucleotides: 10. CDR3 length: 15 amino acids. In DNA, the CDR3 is TGTGCCAGCAGCCCTTACAGGGGGCGGGAAGGCGAGCAGTACTTC. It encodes CASSPYRGREGEQYF.

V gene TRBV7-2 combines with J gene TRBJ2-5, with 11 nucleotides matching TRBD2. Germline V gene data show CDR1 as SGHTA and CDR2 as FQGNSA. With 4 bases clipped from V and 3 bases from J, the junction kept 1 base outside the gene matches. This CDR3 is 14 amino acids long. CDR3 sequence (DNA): TGTGCCAGCAGCTCGACTAGCGGGGAAGAGACCCAGTACTTC. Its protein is CASSSTSGEETQYF.

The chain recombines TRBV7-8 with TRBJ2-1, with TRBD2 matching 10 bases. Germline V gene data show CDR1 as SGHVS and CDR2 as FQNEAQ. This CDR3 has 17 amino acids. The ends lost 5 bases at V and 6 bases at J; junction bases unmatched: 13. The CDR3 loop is CASSQASPSGSSNEQFF. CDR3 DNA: TGTGCCAGCAGCCAGGCCTCCCCTAGCGGGAGTAGCAATGAGCAGTTCTTC. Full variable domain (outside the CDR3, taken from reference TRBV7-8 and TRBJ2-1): GAGVSQSPRYKVAKRGQDVALRCDPISGHVSLFWYQQALGQGPEFLTYFQNEAQLDKSGLPSDRFFAERPEGSVSTLKIQRTQQEDSAVYLCASSQASPSGSSNEQFFGPGTRLTVL.

CDR3 bases: TGTGCCAGCAGTTCGGACAGGGTAGCCACAGATACGCAGTATTTT. Protein: CASSSDRVATDTQYF. This chain connects TRBV5-4 to TRBJ2-3; TRBD1 matches 8 bases. In germline, CDR1 is SGHNT, CDR2 YYREEE (reference sequence). The CDR3 consists of 15 residues. The ends lost 5 bases at V and 2 bases at J; junction bases unmatched: 7. The full variable domain, completed using reference TRBV5-4 and TRBJ2-3, is ETGVTQSPTHLIKTRGQQVTLRCSSQSGHNTVSWYQQALGQGPQFIFQYYREEENGRGNFPPRFSGLQFPNYSSELNVNALELDDSALYLCASSSDRVATDTQYFGPGTRLTVL.

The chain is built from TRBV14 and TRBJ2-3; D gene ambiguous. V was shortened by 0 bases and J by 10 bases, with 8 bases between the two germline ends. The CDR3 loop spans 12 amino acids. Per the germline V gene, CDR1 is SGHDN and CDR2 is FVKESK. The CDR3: CASSQDKQAQYF. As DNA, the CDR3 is TGTGCCAGCAGCCAAGATAAGCAGGCGCAGTATTTT.

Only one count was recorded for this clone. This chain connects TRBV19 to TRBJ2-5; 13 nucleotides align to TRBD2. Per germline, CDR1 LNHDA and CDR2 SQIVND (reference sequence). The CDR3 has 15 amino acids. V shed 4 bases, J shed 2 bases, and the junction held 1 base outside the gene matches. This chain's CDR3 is CASSRLAGGQETQYF. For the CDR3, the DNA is TGTGCCAGTAGTAGACTAGCGGGGGGACAAGAGACCCAGTACTTC.

The CDR3 sequence is CASSEDSGLETQYF. DNA of the CDR3: TGTGCCAGCAGTGAAGACAGTGGGCTGGAGACCCAGTACTTC. This sequence joins TRBV2 and TRBJ2-5; no firm D call. This CDR3 has 14 residues. CDR1 is SNHLY, CDR2 FYNNEI, per germline. With 1 base removed from V and 5 bases from J, the gap between germline ends came to 11 bases.